This T cell receptor (beta chain) was identified during a study of radiotherapy plus CTLA-4 blockade in lung cancer. As for the study in general: Objective responses were documented in under 20% of patients, with disease control in around 30%.

TCRdb keeps only in-frame clones here, not all; method: immunoSEQ multiplex PCR. The data hold about 95,000 clones, with approximately 78% observed a single time. Per the germline V gene, CDR1 is MDHEN and CDR2 is SYDVKM. The CDR3 covers 17 residues. The germline V and J ends were trimmed by 5 bases and 5 bases, with 23 bases remaining between them. The sequences come from peripheral blood, collected from a patient treated with radiotherapy plus ipilimumab. This clonotype was obtained from a human donor with non-small cell lung cancer who had a partial response to radiotherapy plus ipilimumab. This rearrangement joins TRBV28 to TRBJ2-3; TRBD1 is a possible D gene (6 bases). The CDR3 region has the DNA TGTGCCAGCAGTGTCTGGGGGACACCCAAAGGGAGAGATACGCAGTATTTT. Its protein product is CASSVWGTPKGRDTQYF.